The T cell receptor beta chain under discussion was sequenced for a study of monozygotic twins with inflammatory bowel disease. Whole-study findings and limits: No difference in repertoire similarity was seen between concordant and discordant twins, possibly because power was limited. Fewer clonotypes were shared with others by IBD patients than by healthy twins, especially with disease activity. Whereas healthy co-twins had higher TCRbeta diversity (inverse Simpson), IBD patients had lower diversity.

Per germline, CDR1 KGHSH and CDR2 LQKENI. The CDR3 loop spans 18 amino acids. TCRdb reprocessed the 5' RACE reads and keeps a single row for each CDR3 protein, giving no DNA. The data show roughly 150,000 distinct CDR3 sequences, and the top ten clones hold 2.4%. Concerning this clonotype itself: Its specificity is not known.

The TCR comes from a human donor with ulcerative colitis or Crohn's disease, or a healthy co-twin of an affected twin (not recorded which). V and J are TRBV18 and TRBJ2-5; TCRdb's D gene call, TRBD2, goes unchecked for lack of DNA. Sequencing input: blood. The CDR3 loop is CASSPPRPGLAAQETQYF.